Shown below are 32 T cell receptor beta chains from a single sample sequenced in a study of T-cell memory formation after mild COVID-19. In TCRdb, the 5' RACE reads were re-called with MiXCR into one record per CDR3 protein. The sample carries some 320,000 distinct CDR3 sequences, roughly an eighth recorded once. Sample: PBMCs or a T cell subset sorted from them (not recorded which). All receptors derive from a man aged 18 to 29 who had mild COVID-19 (a few samples of this study predate the infection). Cell type and time point are not known.

V gene TRBV4-3 combines with J gene TRBJ2-2; D perhaps matches TRBD2 (7 bases). V lost 7 bases and J lost 3, with 15 bases in between. The CDR3 is 15 residues long. Germline values: CDR1 LGHNA, CDR2 YSLEER. The CDR3 reads CASKRDTTDTGELFF. In DNA form, the CDR3 reads TGCGCCAGCAAGCGGGACACCACAGACACCGGGGAGCTGTTTTTT.

This clonotype occurred a few times. The rearrangement links TRBV7-9 to TRBJ2-7, with D tentatively TRBD1 (6 bases). Trimming removed 7 bases at V and 3 bases at J, with 16 bases between. CDR3 length: 14 residues. CDR1 SEHNR and CDR2 FQNEAQ come from the germline V gene (reference sequence). DNA for the CDR3: TGTGCCAGCAACATTAGGGGGTTCGACTACGAGCAGTACTTC. It translates to CASNIRGFDYEQYF.

This chain joins TRBV10-3 and TRBJ2-5; 8 positions match TRBD1. CDR3 length: 16 residues. J lost 5 bases, V lost 2 bases, and 10 bases had no gene match. Germline CDR1 and CDR2: ENHRY and SYGVKD. CDR3 protein: CAISEQGAGGRETQYF. CDR3 bases: TGTGCCATCAGTGAGCAGGGGGCAGGGGGACGGGAGACCCAGTACTTC.

This clonotype was observed a handful of times. The V and J genes are TRBV6-2 or TRBV6-3 and TRBJ2-1; 10 nucleotides line up with TRBD2. Per germline, CDR1 MNHEY and CDR2 SVGEGT. V shed 0 bases and J 14 bases; nucleotides not matched to a gene: 7. The CDR3 is 14 amino acids. The CDR3 is CASSYSISGGRKFF. As DNA, the CDR3 is TGTGCCAGCAGTTACTCAATTAGCGGGGGGCGGAAGTTCTTC.

This clonotype was detected ten times or more. This chain joins TRBV12-3 or TRBV12-4 and TRBJ2-3, with D possibly matching TRBD2 (6 bases). The ends were cut back, 5 bases at V and 4 bases at J, with 16 bases in the middle. This CDR3 has 15 amino acids. CDR3 sequence reads: CASSPLLAPPDTQYF. The CDR3 DNA follows: TGTGCCAGCAGTCCGCTGCTAGCGCCACCAGATACGCAGTATTTT.

This clonotype was detected ten times or more. The chain combines TRBV7-6 with TRBJ2-1; D is possibly TRBD1 (6 bases). CDR1 and CDR2 (germline): SGHVS, FNYEAQ. The V end was cut by 5 bases, the J end by 6 bases, with 14 bases between. The CDR3 loop spans 14 amino acids. CDR3 protein: CASSVSTGRNEQFF. CDR3 nucleotides: TGTGCCAGCAGCGTAAGCACAGGGCGCAATGAGCAGTTCTTC.

This chain uses TRBV2 with TRBJ1-2; 12 bases align to TRBD1. The CDR3 has 19 amino acids. J gave up 4 bases and V 0 bases, and 12 bases lay outside the gene matches. Per the germline V gene, CDR1 is SNHLY and CDR2 is FYNNEI. The CDR3 is CASSEALRDRGHRVYGYTF. CDR3 bases: TGTGCCAGCAGTGAAGCGCTTCGGGACAGGGGGCACCGGGTCTATGGCTACACCTTC.

This clonotype was detected ten times or more. As DNA, the CDR3 is TGTGCCAGCAGCTCACCGGGGACCGCCGGGGGGACCCAGTACTTC. Amino acid sequence: CASSSPGTAGGTQYF. The chain couples TRBV11-2 to TRBJ2-5; maybe TRBD2 (6 bases). This CDR3 is 15 amino acids long. Germline CDR1 and CDR2: SGHAT and FQNNGV. The V end was cut by 4 bases, the J end by 7 bases, with 19 bases between.

The chain joins TRBV7-2 to TRBJ2-3; D is uncertain. Germline values: CDR1 SGHTA, CDR2 FQGNSA. With 3 bases removed from V and 7 bases from J, the gap between germline ends came to 11 bases. The CDR3 totals 13 residues. DNA for the CDR3: TGTGCCAGCAGCTTGTATGCGGAAAATACGCAGTATTTT. Protein sequence: CASSLYAENTQYF.

This clonotype was found once. V is TRBV6-2 or TRBV6-3 and J is TRBJ2-5; 8 bases are a match to TRBD1. Germline lookup yields CDR1 MNHEY and CDR2 SVGEGT. The CDR3 has 15 residues. Trimming removed 6 bases from V and 4 bases from J; junction bases left unmatched: 10. This chain's CDR3 is CASRTGQGEGETQYF. CDR3 sequence (DNA): TGTGCCAGCAGGACCGGACAGGGAGAGGGAGAGACCCAGTACTTC.

The chain combines TRBV14 with TRBJ2-5; no firm D call. The CDR3 length is 12 residues. Germline CDR1 is SGHDN and CDR2 is FVKESK. Trimming took 2 bases from V and 8 from J, leaving 9 bases between them. The CDR3 sequence: CASSQSRRTQYF. CDR3 nucleotide sequence: TGTGCCAGCAGCCAAAGCCGACGAACCCAGTACTTC.

The chain couples TRBV5-1 to TRBJ2-3, with TRBD2 identical over 7 bases. Germline loops: CDR1 SGHRS, CDR2 YFSETQ. The CDR3 loop spans 13 amino acids. V shed 6 bases, J shed 5 bases, and the junction held 6 bases outside the gene matches. The DNA of the CDR3 is TGCGCCAGCAACATCCGGGGGGAAGATACGCAGTATTTT. It is translated as CASNIRGEDTQYF.

This sequence joins TRBV12-3 or TRBV12-4 and TRBJ1-1, with D maybe TRBD1 (5 bases). The length of the CDR3 is 13 residues. V dropped 4 bases and J dropped 6 bases, with 12 bases sitting between them. The CDR3 nucleotides read TGTGCCAGCAGTTCTGGGGACTTGCCTGAAGCTTTCTTT. Protein: CASSSGDLPEAFF.

This clonotype has a handful of counts. Sequence at one end of the junction differs from germline and may be a read error. The V gene is TRBV20-1, the J gene TRBJ1-6; 7 bases line up with TRBD1. The CDR3 extends over 18 amino acids. Per the germline V gene, CDR1 is DFQATT and CDR2 is SNEGSKA (reference sequence). The CDR3 is CGARRLGRGPNLGSPLHF. The DNA for the CDR3 is TGCGGTGCTAGGCGTCTGGGGAGGGGGCCTAACTTGGGCTCACCCCTCCACTTT.

The genes are TRBV18 and TRBJ2-3; tentatively, D is TRBD2 (6 bases). Trimming took 5 bases from V and 0 from J, leaving 15 bases between them. The CDR3 spans 16 residues. Germline V gene data show CDR1 as KGHSH and CDR2 as LQKENI. The CDR3 DNA sequence: TGTGCCAGCTCATCCCGAGCGGGTGCTAGCACAGATACGCAGTATTTT. This sequence encodes CASSSRAGASTDTQYF.

This clonotype was found many times. This chain joins TRBV4-2 and TRBJ2-1; 9 bases match TRBD2. The CDR3 runs 15 residues. CDR1 is LGHNA and CDR2 is YNFKEQ in the germline V gene. V lost 0 bases, J lost 3 bases, and 0 bases stayed unmatched. CDR3: CASSQERGGYNEQFF. The CDR3 DNA is TGTGCCAGCAGCCAAGAGCGGGGGGGCTACAATGAGCAGTTCTTC.

V usage is TRBV7-2 and J usage is TRBJ1-4; possibly TRBD1 for D (6 bases). The CDR3 is 15 residues long. The germline V gene encodes CDR1 SGHTA and CDR2 FQGNSA. Trimming shortened V by 2 bases and J by 7 bases, and 14 bases separated the two germline ends. The CDR3 here is CASSLRGGGGEKLFF. CDR3 DNA: TGTGCCAGCAGCTTACGAGGGGGAGGTGGTGAAAAACTGTTTTTT.

The gene calls are TRBV5-1 and TRBJ1-1, with no clear D. V lost 0 bases, J lost 5 bases, and 11 bases lay in between. The CDR3 sequence is 14 residues long. The germline gives CDR1 SGHRS, CDR2 YFSETQ. The CDR3 loop reads CASSLEAPGTEAFF. CDR3 nucleotide sequence: TGCGCCAGCAGCTTGGAAGCTCCGGGGACTGAAGCTTTCTTT.

The chain couples TRBV7-8 to TRBJ2-3, with 15 bases aligning to TRBD2. The CDR3 length is 18 residues. The ends lost 2 bases at V and 3 bases at J; junction bases unmatched: 6. CDR1 is SGHVS, CDR2 FQNEAQ, per germline. CDR3 in DNA: TGTGCCAGCAGCTTAAGGACTAGCGGGGGGGCCGTGACAGATACGCAGTATTTT. This codes for CASSLRTSGGAVTDTQYF.

This clonotype showed up just a few times. This chain uses TRBV11-2 with TRBJ1-6, with 8 positions matching TRBD1. Germline V gene sequence: CDR1 SGHAT, CDR2 FQNNGV. The CDR3 spans 15 residues. V trimming: 5 bases; J trimming: 7 bases; junction bases outside the gene matches: 7. For the CDR3, the DNA is TGTGCCAGCAGCGGGCGACAGGGGAAGAATTCACCCCTCCACTTT. It yields the protein CASSGRQGKNSPLHF.

There are many counts of this clonotype. The chain carries TRBV7-2 and TRBJ2-5, with TRBD2 matching 10 bases. CDR3 size: 16 residues. V shed 6 bases, J shed 5 bases, and the junction held 12 bases outside the gene matches. CDR1 SGHTA and CDR2 FQGNSA come from the germline V gene. CDR3 sequence reads: CASSAIRLAGRETQYF. CDR3 in DNA: TGTGCCAGCAGTGCAATTCGACTAGCGGGCCGGGAGACCCAGTACTTC.

This clonotype was seen more than once but under ten times. This sequence joins TRBV4-3 and TRBJ2-5; TRBD2 might be the D (5 bases). CDR1 and CDR2 from the germline V gene are LGHNA and YSLEER. The CDR3 totals 15 residues. V shed 4 bases and J shed 1 base, with 13 bases lying between them. This chain's CDR3 is CASSRNSGIQETQYF. CDR3 sequence (DNA): TGCGCCAGCAGCCGCAATTCCGGGATCCAAGAGACCCAGTACTTC.

The genes are TRBV20-1 and TRBJ2-3, with D possibly being TRBD1 or TRBD2 (5 bases each). Trimming took 5 bases from V and 0 from J, leaving 18 bases between them. CDR3 length: 16 amino acids. Germline assignment: CDR1 DFQATT and CDR2 SNEGSKA (reference sequence). CDR3 region: CSASGPPPGSTDTQYF. The CDR3 region has the DNA TGCAGTGCTTCGGGACCCCCCCCAGGGAGCACAGATACGCAGTATTTT.

The chain combines TRBV4-2 with TRBJ2-7; TRBD2 matches 13 bases. The V gene's germline CDR1 is LGHNA and CDR2 YNFKEQ. V was clipped by 3 bases and J by 3 bases; unmatched bases: 2. This CDR3 region has 15 residues. CDR3 protein: CASSHGTSGNYEQYF. CDR3 nucleotide sequence: TGTGCCAGCAGCCATGGGACTAGCGGGAACTACGAGCAGTACTTC.

The V and J genes are TRBV6-5 and TRBJ2-3; D ambiguous. The germline V gene has CDR1 MNHEY and CDR2 SVGAGI. Trimming removed 6 bases at V and 0 bases at J, with 16 bases between. The CDR3 extends over 16 amino acids. The CDR3 region has the DNA TGTGCCAGCAGCTCAGGCCCGACTTCTAGCACAGATACGCAGTATTTT. Translating it yields CASSSGPTSSTDTQYF.

This clonotype was detected many times. The V gene is TRBV28, the J gene TRBJ1-1; possible D gene TRBD1, 6 bases. The CDR3 loop spans 15 amino acids. Between the trimmed V and J ends, which lost 5 bases and 1 base, there was a span of 14 bases. CDR1 and CDR2 from the germline V gene are MDHEN and SYDVKM. CDR3 nucleotides: TGTGCCAGCAGTCCTAGGGGGGGTGGGAACACTGAAGCTTTCTTT. It translates to CASSPRGGGNTEAFF.

At least ten counts were recorded for this clonotype. The chain links TRBV7-2 to TRBJ2-3, with TRBD2 matching 7 bases. The CDR3 is made up of 16 amino acids. Germline-derived CDR1 and CDR2 are SGHTA and FQGNSA. After removal of 2 bases from V and 2 bases from J, the junction contained 7 bases not matched to a gene. The CDR3 sequence: CASSLRRLATTDTQYF. CDR3 nucleotide sequence: TGTGCCAGCAGCTTAAGGAGACTAGCTACCACAGATACGCAGTATTTT.

The V gene is TRBV7-9, the J gene TRBJ1-5; a possible D gene is TRBD1 (5 bases). The CDR3 is made up of 14 amino acids. Germline V CDR1 and CDR2: SEHNR, FQNEAQ (reference sequence). The V end lost 4 bases, the J end lost 3 bases, and 10 bases lay between the germline ends. Here the CDR3 DNA reads TGTGCCAGCAGCTCGGCAGGACACAATCAGCCCCAGCATTTT. This gives the protein CASSSAGHNQPQHF.

The chain employs TRBV28 and TRBJ1-1; D gene unclear. Germline loops: CDR1 MDHEN, CDR2 SYDVKM. This CDR3 is built from 14 residues. The V and J ends lost 3 bases and 0 bases respectively, with 8 bases between them. The CDR3 nucleotides are TGTGCCAGCAGTTTGTCCCGCGTGAACACTGAAGCTTTCTTT. Amino acid sequence: CASSLSRVNTEAFF.

This clonotype was found many times. The rearrangement joins TRBV28 to TRBJ2-5; tentative D call: TRBD1 (5 bases). The CDR3 totals 16 residues. V was clipped by 4 bases and J by 5 bases, with 20 bases between them. CDR1 MDHEN and CDR2 SYDVKM come from the germline V gene. CDR3 protein: CASSSTIATGFETQYF. CDR3 coding DNA: TGTGCCAGCAGTTCAACCATCGCCACAGGATTCGAGACCCAGTACTTC.

The rearrangement uses TRBV7-9 and TRBJ1-5, with 9 bases matching TRBD1. The CDR3 is 15 residues long. V lost 5 bases, J lost 6 bases, and 8 bases stayed unmatched. Per germline, CDR1 SEHNR and CDR2 FQNEAQ (reference sequence). In DNA form, the CDR3 reads TGTGCCAGCAGCACGTCTACAGGGGGCGGTCAGCCCCAGCATTTT. Protein product: CASSTSTGGGQPQHF.

The chain couples TRBV20-1 to TRBJ2-3; 9 bases agree with TRBD2. The CDR3 has 16 amino acids. CDR1 and CDR2 (germline): DFQATT, SNEGSKA (reference sequence). The trim removed 1 base at V and 5 bases at J, leaving 10 bases unmatched. CDR3 in DNA: TGCAGTGCTAGAGCCCGGGAGCGGGGGGTATTAGATACGCAGTATTTT. Amino acid sequence: CSARARERGVLDTQYF.